Reported below is one TCR beta chain. Its antigen is unknown. The CDR3 covers 17 residues. The V gene's germline CDR1 is SGHNT and CDR2 YYREEE (reference sequence). J gave up 4 bases and V 3 bases, and 15 bases lay outside the gene matches. The data were taken from a study of cytomegalovirus exposure and HLA in healthy donors. Study-wide findings and caveats: The study labeled about 160 TCR beta chains cytomegalovirus-associated. An analysis done earlier found most TCR beta V segments productive about 90% or about 30% of the time. HLA alleles were associated with around 17,000 TCR beta sequences in a later analysis at 0.05 false discovery rate.

PCR used 60 Vbeta primers and 13 Jbeta primers. TCRdb's table, derived via immunoSEQ multiplex PCR, lists solely in-frame clones and lacks some. The sample shows 130,000 or so clones, 77% of them seen only once. The rearrangement links TRBV5-4 to TRBJ2-7, with TRBD2 matching over 8 bases. The sample comprised PBMCs. The receptor was derived from a male donor in good health and CMV-seropositive. The CDR3 loop is CASSSFIAGTFGYEQYF. The DNA for the CDR3 is TGTGCCAGCAGCTCCTTTATAGCGGGAACGTTTGGGTACGAGCAGTACTTC.